The next 19 T cell receptor beta chains were all read from a single sample in a study of blood T cells in healthy people across ages. It was with a sample-barcoded 5' primer and a J-beta primer mix that a second PCR of roughly 6 to 12 cycles was run. TCRdb reanalysed the 5' RACE reads using MiXCR and keeps one entry per CDR3 protein. The sample lists about 1,500,000 distinct CDR3 sequences; about 30% were seen once. Material for sequencing was blood. Every receptor here comes from a woman in her twenties or thirties in good health.

This clonotype has more than one count but fewer than ten. This clone may be a read error of a much larger clone one base away. The rearrangement links TRBV10-3 to TRBJ2-7; D is uncertain. The CDR3 extends over 14 amino acids. Per germline, CDR1 ENHRY and CDR2 SYGVKD. CDR3 sequence: CAIRESGGAYEQYF. In DNA form, the CDR3 reads TGTGCCATCAGGGAGTCAGGCGGAGCCTACGAGCAGTACTTC.

V and J are TRBV7-2 and TRBJ2-3; D perhaps matches TRBD2 (6 bases). Trimming stripped 6 bases from V and 2 bases from J, with 15 bases between. The germline V gene encodes CDR1 SGHTA and CDR2 FQGNSA. This CDR3 comprises 15 residues. In nucleotides, the CDR3 is TGTGCCAGCAGTTCAACCGGGACTCTCACAGATACGCAGTATTTT. Translated, it gives CASSSTGTLTDTQYF.

The gene calls are TRBV6-2 or TRBV6-3 and TRBJ1-5; no definite D call. This CDR3 is 14 amino acids long. The germline V gene has CDR1 MNHEY and CDR2 SVGEGT. V was cut by 0 bases and J by 5 bases, with 8 bases left in between. The CDR3 protein is CASSYSKRDQPQHF. CDR3 DNA: TGTGCCAGCAGTTACTCGAAACGGGATCAGCCCCAGCATTTT.

Details on this clonotype: A read error may be the cause here, since a much bigger clone is one base away. J is TRBJ2-1 and V is TRBV6-6, with 7 positions matching TRBD2. J gave up 13 bases and V 2 bases, and 11 bases lay outside the gene matches. CDR3 length: 14 residues. Germline V gene lookup returns CDR1 MNHNY and CDR2 SVGAGI (reference sequence). CDR3 bases: TGTGCCAGCAGTTACGGGGACTACAAAAACATTCAGTTCTTC. This encodes CASSYGDYKNIQFF.

V gene TRBV7-2 combines with J gene TRBJ1-2; TRBD1 might be the D (5 bases). Trimming removed 5 bases at V and 5 bases at J, with 15 bases between. The CDR3 is 14 residues long. Germline V gene lookup returns CDR1 SGHTA and CDR2 FQGNSA. This CDR3 is CASSRGGVYYGYTF. CDR3 DNA sequence: TGTGCCAGCAGCCGCGGGGGGGTTTATTATGGCTACACCTTC.

The chain combines TRBV5-1 with TRBJ2-5; 8 positions match TRBD1. The CDR3 loop spans 16 amino acids. CDR1 and CDR2 (germline): SGHRS, YFSETQ. V gave up 4 bases and J gave up 5 bases; unmatched junction bases: 13. CDR3 protein: CASSVGQGGLGETQYF. The CDR3 DNA is TGCGCCAGCAGCGTTGGACAGGGCGGATTGGGGGAGACCCAGTACTTC. The variable domain in full, with the rest retrieved from reference TRBV5-1 and TRBJ2-5, is KAGVTQTPRYLIKTRGQQVTLSCSPISGHRSVSWYQQTPGQGLQFLFEYFSETQRNKGNFPGRFSGRQFSNSRSEMNVSTLELGDSALYLCASSVGQGGLGETQYFGPGTRLLVL.

The chain uses TRBV28 and TRBJ1-2; TRBD1 might be the D (5 bases). The germline gives CDR1 MDHEN, CDR2 SYDVKM. Trimming stripped 4 bases from V and 7 bases from J, with 10 bases between. The CDR3 length is 12 residues. Here the CDR3 DNA reads TGTGCCAGCAGTTATGGGGCCACTGGCTACACCTTC. Translating it yields CASSYGATGYTF.

The V call is TRBV30, the J call TRBJ1-6; tentatively, D is TRBD1 (5 bases). V shed 4 bases and J shed 7 bases, with 14 bases lying between them. Looked up from germline, CDR1 is GTSNPN and CDR2 is SVGIG (reference sequence). The CDR3 runs to 14 residues. The CDR3: CAWTSGLRNSPLHF. CDR3 coding DNA: TGTGCCTGGACATCGGGACTCAGAAATTCACCCCTCCACTTT.

This clonotype was seen ten or more times. V is TRBV7-3 and J is TRBJ2-3; no clear D. The V end was cut by 5 bases, the J end by 4 bases, with 7 bases between. The germline V gene encodes CDR1 SGHTA and CDR2 FQGTGA. CDR3 length: 12 amino acids. CDR3 sequence (DNA): TGTGCCAGCAGCGGTCCCTCAGATACGCAGTATTTT. It yields the protein CASSGPSDTQYF. The complete variable domain, with remaining parts taken from reference TRBV7-3 and TRBJ2-3, reads GAGVSQTPSNKVTEKGKYVELRCDPISGHTALYWYRQSLGQGPEFLIYFQGTGAADDSGLPNDRFFAVRPEGSVSTLKIQRTERGDSAVYLCASSGPSDTQYFGPGTRLTVL.

This clonotype was observed once. J is TRBJ2-4 and V is TRBV10-3; no firm D call. The V gene's germline CDR1 is ENHRY and CDR2 SYGVKD. The CDR3 covers 13 residues. V was cut by 5 bases and J by 13 bases, with 18 bases left in between. In nucleotides, the CDR3 is TGTGCCATCAGTCCTTTGGGTTACAATGAGCAGTACTTC. Translation gives CAISPLGYNEQYF.

This clonotype turned up a few times. The chain couples TRBV15 to TRBJ2-1; TRBD2 matches at 9 bases. The J segment lost 4 bases and the V segment lost 3 bases, leaving 4 bases of the junction unmatched. The CDR3 totals 15 residues. Germline V CDR1 and CDR2: LNHNV, YYDKDF (reference sequence). The CDR3 bases are TGTGCCACCAGCAGTAGCGGGAGAGGGTACAATGAGCAGTTCTTC. The encoded protein is CATSSSGRGYNEQFF.

The V gene is TRBV5-1, the J gene TRBJ2-1; D unclear. V was cut by 2 bases and J by 7 bases, with 13 bases left in between. The CDR3 spans 14 residues. Germline V lookup: CDR1 SGHRS, CDR2 YFSETQ. The CDR3 coding sequence is TGCGCCAGCAGCTTAACCGGCCGGACGAATGAGCAGTTCTTC. Its protein product is CASSLTGRTNEQFF. The entire variable domain, with the rest obtained from reference TRBV5-1 and TRBJ2-1, is as follows: KAGVTQTPRYLIKTRGQQVTLSCSPISGHRSVSWYQQTPGQGLQFLFEYFSETQRNKGNFPGRFSGRQFSNSRSEMNVSTLELGDSALYLCASSLTGRTNEQFFGPGTRLTVL.

This clonotype was found many times. V and J are TRBV24-1 and TRBJ2-7; TRBD2 agrees at 7 bases. Trimming at V came to 10 bases and at J to 0 bases, leaving 8 bases not matched to a gene. This CDR3 is 14 amino acids long. In germline, CDR1 is KGHDR, CDR2 SFDVKD. CDR3 DNA: TGTGCCACATCGACGGGGGGAGGCTCCTACGAGCAGTACTTC. Translated: CATSTGGGSYEQYF.

In this sample, this clonotype turned up a few times. The genes are TRBV6-1 and TRBJ2-7; unclear D gene. With 3 bases removed from V and 5 bases from J, the gap between germline ends came to 14 bases. Germline-derived CDR1 and CDR2 are MNHNS and SASEGT. The CDR3 consists of 14 residues. CDR3 nucleotides: TGTGCCAGCAGTGACTCGACTCCCCCGGACGAGCAGTACTTC. Its protein is CASSDSTPPDEQYF.

The chain couples TRBV11-2 to TRBJ2-5; no definite D call. Per the germline V gene, CDR1 is SGHAT and CDR2 is FQNNGV. Trimming cost V 8 bases and J 4 bases, with 8 bases left between them. The CDR3 runs to 11 residues. CDR3 coding DNA: TGTGCCAGCGGGATAATAGAGACCCAGTACTTC. It is translated as CASGIIETQYF.

V is TRBV7-2 and J is TRBJ2-7; D may be TRBD2 (6 bases). Germline CDR1 is SGHTA and CDR2 is FQGNSA. Trimming stripped 3 bases from V and 5 bases from J, with 11 bases between. The length of the CDR3 is 13 residues. CDR3 nucleotide sequence: TGTGCCAGCAGCTTCGGAGGGAAAGACGAGCAGTACTTC. Encoded protein: CASSFGGKDEQYF.

This clonotype was counted only a few times. This chain uses TRBV28 with TRBJ2-1; 12 bases line up with TRBD2. Germline lookup yields CDR1 MDHEN and CDR2 SYDVKM. V dropped 6 bases and J dropped 10; count of bases not matched to a gene: 10. This CDR3 contains 15 residues. CDR3 amino acids: CASRDSSGRANEQFF. In nucleotides, the CDR3 is TGTGCCAGCAGGGATTCTAGCGGGAGGGCAAACGAGCAGTTCTTC.

The rearrangement uses TRBV20-1 and TRBJ2-7, with 9 nucleotides matching TRBD2. Trimming took 6 bases from V and 2 from J; bases not matched to a gene: 8. This CDR3 comprises 14 residues. CDR1 and CDR2 from the germline V gene are DFQATT and SNEGSKA (reference sequence). CDR3 in amino acids: CSAKTSGTPYEQYF. In nucleotides, the CDR3 is TGCAGTGCCAAGACTAGCGGAACTCCCTACGAGCAGTACTTC.

This clonotype was recorded a few times. The junction does not match germline at one end; this may be a read error. The V gene is TRBV10-3, the J gene TRBJ2-1; D might be TRBD1 (7 bases). The V gene's germline CDR1 is ENHRY and CDR2 SYGVKD. The CDR3 has 15 residues. The CDR3 DNA sequence: TGTGCCGTCAGGGGGGACTCGAACTCCTACAATGAGCAGTTCTTC. Protein: CAVRGDSNSYNEQFF.